Described below is a single T cell receptor beta chain sequence and its context. This sample was taken from a study of regulatory T cells in long-lasting Graves disease. Germline CDR1 reads LNHDA; CDR2 reads SQIVND (reference sequence). Trimming took 4 bases from V and 1 from J; bases not matched to a gene: 3. The CDR3 has 16 amino acids. Both iRepertoire HTBI primers and Arm-PCR of CDR3 regions were used to build the TCR beta libraries. Each CDR3 protein is one row after TCRdb ran MiXCR on the multiplex PCR reads. The table includes about 470,000 distinct CDR3 sequences, roughly 21% detected once. Time point specified: persistent/refractory GD, antithyroid drugs over 5 years with positive TRAb. PBMCs provided the RNA from which the TCR library was made.

The source was peripheral blood mononuclear cells (PBMCs), collected when the disease was refractory, from a patient treated with antithyroid drugs. The clonotype was recovered from a female donor with Graves disease. J is TRBJ2-3 and V is TRBV19; 12 nucleotides agree with TRBD2. The CDR3 sequence: CASSTRTSGGTDTQYF. CDR3 DNA sequence: TGTGCCAGTAGTACTCGGACTAGCGGGGGCACAGATACGCAGTATTTT.